A single sample gave rise to the 19 T cell receptor beta chains below, sequenced in a study of CD8 T cells in Susac syndrome. The RNA, about 0.45 to 1 ug, was put through reverse transcription using random hexamers. TCRdb independently ran MiXCR on the immunoSEQ multiplex PCR reads; one entry per CDR3 protein. The profile shows 45,000 or so distinct CDR3 sequences, roughly 93% of them singletons. The source material was CD8+ T cells from PBMCs. These receptors were collected from a human donor in good health.

The chain links TRBV11-2 to TRBJ2-7; tentatively, D is TRBD1 (6 bases). V shed 1 base and J shed 4 bases, with 11 bases lying between them. This CDR3 is 14 amino acids long. CDR1 is SGHAT and CDR2 is FQNNGV in the germline V gene. The CDR3 here is CASSLARGFYEQYF. The CDR3 DNA reads as TGTGCCAGCAGCTTAGCCAGGGGATTTTACGAGCAGTACTTC.

V usage is TRBV4-1 and J usage is TRBJ2-2, with 9 bases matching TRBD2. Germline V gives CDR1 MGHRA, CDR2 YSYEKL. The CDR3 loop spans 15 amino acids. V dropped 5 bases and J dropped 11; count of bases not matched to a gene: 12. CDR3: CASSNRLADVGELFF. The CDR3 DNA is TGCGCCAGCAGCAATCGACTAGCGGACGTAGGAGAGCTGTTTTTT.

The chain carries TRBV5-1 and TRBJ2-1; 9 bases align to TRBD1. The CDR3 consists of 15 residues. Germline V gene lookup returns CDR1 SGHRS and CDR2 YFSETQ. Trimming at V came to 3 bases and at J to 7 bases, leaving 8 bases not matched to a gene. CDR3 amino acids: CASSWAFGTGNEQFF. For the CDR3, the DNA is TGCGCCAGCAGCTGGGCCTTCGGGACAGGGAATGAGCAGTTCTTC. Based on the CDR3 plus reference TRBV5-1 and TRBJ2-1, the full variable domain is KAGVTQTPRYLIKTRGQQVTLSCSPISGHRSVSWYQQTPGQGLQFLFEYFSETQRNKGNFPGRFSGRQFSNSRSEMNVSTLELGDSALYLCASSWAFGTGNEQFFGPGTRLTVL.

The chain has TRBV29-1 and TRBJ2-1; no firm D call. V lost 1 base, J lost 5 bases, and 6 bases lay in between. Germline V gene lookup returns CDR1 SQVTM and CDR2 ANQGSEA. CDR3 length: 12 residues. Here the CDR3 reads CSVEGPDNEQFF. DNA of the CDR3: TGCAGCGTTGAAGGACCTGACAATGAGCAGTTCTTC.

V is TRBV14 and J is TRBJ2-5; D is undetermined. CDR1 SGHDN and CDR2 FVKESK come from the germline V gene. With 4 bases removed from V and 1 base from J, the gap between germline ends came to 7 bases. The CDR3 sequence is 13 residues long. The CDR3 DNA is TGTGCCAGCAGCCGGCAGACCCAAGAGACCCAGTACTTC. This gives the protein CASSRQTQETQYF.

This rearrangement joins TRBV4-1 to TRBJ1-1; no reliable D call. V lost 4 bases and J lost 3, with 9 bases in between. The V gene's germline CDR1 is MGHRA and CDR2 YSYEKL. This CDR3 is 13 amino acids long. The CDR3 sequence is CASSLRGDTEAFF. CDR3 DNA sequence: TGCGCCAGCAGCCTCCGTGGGGACACTGAAGCTTTCTTT.

This clonotype has just one count. The rearrangement uses TRBV28 and TRBJ2-1; 13 nucleotides agree with TRBD2. There are 15 residues in the CDR3. The V and J ends lost 6 bases and 8 bases, in that order; junction bases with no gene match: 7. Germline V gives CDR1 MDHEN, CDR2 SYDVKM. This CDR3 is CASSHTSGRAHEQFF. Written as DNA, the CDR3 is TGTGCCAGCAGCCACACTAGCGGGAGGGCCCATGAGCAGTTCTTC.

The rearrangement joins TRBV20-1 to TRBJ2-7, with 8 bases fitting TRBD2. Per germline, CDR1 DFQATT and CDR2 SNEGSKA (reference sequence). After removal of 4 bases from V and 2 bases from J, the junction contained 7 bases not matched to a gene. There are 14 residues in the CDR3. For the CDR3, the DNA is TGCAGTGCTAAGCAGCGGGGGATCACCTACGAGCAGTACTTC. It encodes CSAKQRGITYEQYF.

V usage is TRBV20-1 and J usage is TRBJ2-7, with D possibly being TRBD1 (6 bases). Looked up from germline, CDR1 is DFQATT and CDR2 is SNEGSKA (reference sequence). Between the trimmed V and J ends, which lost 3 bases and 4 bases, there was a span of 13 bases. The CDR3 runs to 13 residues. The DNA for the CDR3 is TGCAGTGCTAGCCCAGGGGCAGATTACGAGCAGTACTTC. It is translated as CSASPGADYEQYF.

The J gene is TRBJ2-1, the V gene TRBV27; D call uncertain. The CDR3 sequence is 16 residues long. CDR1 and CDR2 (germline): MNHEY, SMNVEV (reference sequence). The germline V and J ends were trimmed by 1 base and 4 bases, with 14 bases remaining between them. Here the CDR3 reads CASSLLNPTPYNEQFF. As DNA, the CDR3 is TGTGCCAGCAGTTTATTAAACCCGACACCGTACAATGAGCAGTTCTTC.

The CDR3 sequence is CASSLRENHNEQFF. As DNA, the CDR3 is TGTGCCAGCAGCTTACGGGAGAATCACAATGAGCAGTTCTTC. The rearrangement joins TRBV7-9 to TRBJ2-1; possible D gene TRBD2, 6 bases. The V and J ends lost 2 bases and 5 bases respectively, with 10 bases between them. CDR1 SEHNR and CDR2 FQNEAQ come from the germline V gene (reference sequence). This CDR3 has 14 amino acids.

V gene TRBV20-1 combines with J gene TRBJ2-7; 12 positions match TRBD2. Germline assignment: CDR1 DFQATT and CDR2 SNEGSKA (reference sequence). V dropped 0 bases and J dropped 5; count of bases not matched to a gene: 11. This CDR3 has 17 residues. The CDR3: CSARDLRFRTSGDEQYF. For the CDR3, the DNA is TGCAGTGCTAGAGATCTTAGGTTTAGGACTAGCGGGGACGAGCAGTACTTC.

The V call is TRBV18, the J call TRBJ2-5; D gene unclear. The germline CDR1 and CDR2 sequences are KGHSH and LQKENI. Trimming took off 5 bases at V and 2 bases at J, with 3 bases between the two ends. CDR3 size: 11 residues. The CDR3 loop reads CASSVQETQYF. The CDR3 DNA is TGTGCCAGCTCAGTTCAAGAGACCCAGTACTTC.

The chain couples TRBV4-1 to TRBJ2-3; TRBD2 might be the D (6 bases). Germline V gene lookup returns CDR1 MGHRA and CDR2 YSYEKL. The CDR3 has 15 amino acids. With 0 bases removed from V and 0 bases from J, the gap between germline ends came to 7 bases. DNA of the CDR3: TGCGCCAGCAGCCAAGAGGAGGGGAGCACAGATACGCAGTATTTT. Its translation is CASSQEEGSTDTQYF.

The chain uses TRBV10-3 and TRBJ2-3; 7 nucleotides agree with TRBD1. The length of the CDR3 is 16 residues. V shed 3 bases, J shed 0 bases, and the junction held 6 bases outside the gene matches. The germline V gene encodes CDR1 ENHRY and CDR2 SYGVKD. The CDR3 coding sequence is TGTGCCATCAGTGACAGGGGGAAGGGTAGCACAGATACGCAGTATTTT. Its translation is CAISDRGKGSTDTQYF.

The chain is built from TRBV2 and TRBJ2-5, with D uncertain. CDR1 and CDR2 (germline): SNHLY, FYNNEI. Trimming pared 10 bases from V and 1 base from J, leaving 7 bases between. This CDR3 spans 11 amino acids. As DNA, the CDR3 is TGTGCCACCAACAGCCAAGAGACCCAGTACTTC. This sequence encodes CATNSQETQYF. The full variable domain, completed using reference TRBV2 and TRBJ2-5, is EPEVTQTPSHQVTQMGQEVILRCVPISNHLYFYWYRQILGQKVEFLVSFYNNEISEKSEIFDDQFSVERPDGSNFTLKIRSTKLEDSAMYFCATNSQETQYFGPGTRLLVL.

This clonotype was picked up a small number of times. The genes are TRBV13 and TRBJ2-7, with TRBD1 matching over 8 bases. J was trimmed by 5 bases and V by 5 bases; bases with no gene match: 11. This CDR3 is 15 amino acids long. CDR1 and CDR2 from the germline V gene are PRHDT and FYEKMQ (reference sequence). CDR3 coding DNA: TGTGCCAGCAGCAATCAGGACAGGGAAACCAACGAGCAGTACTTC. Translation: CASSNQDRETNEQYF.

The chain links TRBV24-1 to TRBJ2-3, with unresolved D. Trimming pared 3 bases from V and 2 bases from J, leaving 17 bases between. This CDR3 spans 17 amino acids. Germline loops: CDR1 KGHDR, CDR2 SFDVKD. Here the CDR3 DNA reads TGTGCCACCAGTGATGGCAGGACGGCCATTCTCACAGATACGCAGTATTTT. It encodes CATSDGRTAILTDTQYF.

The V and J genes are TRBV25-1 and TRBJ1-1; D possibly corresponds to TRBD1 (6 bases). CDR3 length: 13 residues. Germline CDR1 is MGHDK and CDR2 is SYGVNS. The V gene lost 6 bases and the J gene lost 4 bases, with 12 bases spanning the gap. As DNA, the CDR3 is TGTGCCAGCAGCGACAGGTTCGGCACTGAAGCTTTCTTT. It is translated as CASSDRFGTEAFF. Variable domain in full (rest from reference TRBV25-1 and TRBJ1-1): EADIYQTPRYLVIGTGKKITLECSQTMGHDKMYWYQQDPGMELHLIHYSYGVNSTEKGDLSSESTVSRIRTEHFPLTLESARPSHTSQYLCASSDRFGTEAFFGQGTRLTVV.